These T cell receptor beta chains were read from a single sample in a study of blood T cell repertoires in COVID-19. Sequencing was performed with immunoSEQ multiplex PCR; in TCRdb, only in-frame clones are kept and a portion is missing. This sample has some 460,000 clones, with roughly 87% found just once. The sample taken for sequencing was PBMCs or T cells enriched from blood (not recorded which). These receptors all stem from a woman aged 18-29 years who had recovered from COVID-19. Both conserved end residues are part of each CDR3. Each record gives: V gene, J gene, clone size, CDR3 protein. A row's size may be missing; if present it is once, few, many or a size class.

TRBV4-2	TRBJ1-2	NA	CASSQEQAYGYTF
TRBV28	TRBJ1-1	NA	CASSPTGRYTEAFF
TRBV7-8	TRBJ2-7	NA	CATLPDRSSYEQYF
TRBV11-3	TRBJ1-1	NA	CASSQQTGGTEAFF
TRBV7-9	TRBJ1-2	NA	CASSLRGLDGYTF
TRBV28	TRBJ1-3	few	CASTMGQGTGNTIYF
TRBV3-1/TRBV3-2	TRBJ2-1	NA	CASSQGWASEGEQFF
TRBV4-2	TRBJ2-5	NA	CASSQEGGRETETQYF
TRBV19	TRBJ1-6	NA	CASSIGADRSPLHF
TRBV11-2	TRBJ1-6	NA	CASAEIQSPLHF
TRBV5-1	TRBJ2-3	NA	CASSPERGSTDTQYF
TRBV2	TRBJ2-3	NA	CATWTGREDTQYF
TRBV10-2	TRBJ1-3	NA	CASCLTGDSGNTIYF